A selection of T cell receptor beta chains follows, all from one sample in a study of T-cell memory formation after mild COVID-19. One entry per CDR3 protein, called by TCRdb with MiXCR from the 5' RACE reads. The repertoire holds about 390,000 distinct CDR3 sequences, with more than 15% as singletons. The sequencing input was PBMCs or a T cell subset sorted from them (not recorded which). The receptors originated from a man in his late teens or twenties who had mild COVID-19 (a few samples of this study predate the infection). Cell type and time point are not known. Both conserved end residues are part of each CDR3. The D gene is left open where the match is weak. The size field is filled for only some rows; it gives once, few, many or a size class.

J gene,clone size,V gene,D gene,CDR3 DNA,CDR3 protein
TRBJ1-1,once,TRBV5-1,TRBD1,TGCGCCAGCAGCGTACCCGGGACAGGGTACACTGAAGCTTTCTTT,CASSVPGTGYTEAFF
TRBJ2-6,NA,TRBV29-1,NA,TGCAGCGCCGGGGATACAGGGTTCCCCAACGTCCTGACTTTC,CSAGDTGFPNVLTF
TRBJ1-1,NA,TRBV2,NA,TGTGCCAGCAATATACCCCCGGGACACTTGAACACTGAAGCTTTCTTT,CASNIPPGHLNTEAFF
TRBJ2-3,NA,TRBV7-8,TRBD2,TGTGCCAGCAGCGATCGCACTAGCGGGGGGAATACGCAGTATTTT,CASSDRTSGGNTQYF
TRBJ2-5,NA,TRBV7-9,TRBD1,TGTGCCAGCAGCCCCCCGGGACAGGGCCGAGAGACCCAGTACTTC,CASSPPGQGRETQYF
TRBJ1-2,many,TRBV4-3,NA,TGCGCCAGCAGCCCGCGACAGCAGAGAGGCTATGGCTACACCTTC,CASSPRQQRGYGYTF
TRBJ2-3,few,TRBV7-9,NA,TGTGCCAGCAGTCTAGACGGTCGAGCCGATACGCAGTATTTT,CASSLDGRADTQYF
TRBJ1-1,few,TRBV5-1,NA,TGCGCCAGCTCAGAGACAGGCTTGGACACTGAAGCTTTCTTT,CASSETGLDTEAFF
TRBJ2-1,many,TRBV5-8,NA,TGTGCCAGCAGCTTACTTCTATCCGGAGCGTTCTTC,CASSLLLSGAFF
TRBJ2-1,NA,TRBV18,NA,TGTGCCAGCTCACCACCGGAGCGAAGTGAGCAGTTCTTC,CASSPPERSEQFF
TRBJ1-1,NA,TRBV24-1,NA,TGTGCCACCAGTGACGGGGCCGAAGCTTTCTTT,CATSDGAEAFF
TRBJ1-5,NA,TRBV29-1,NA,TGCAGCGTTGTTTCCGACGGAAATCAGCCCCAGCATTTT,CSVVSDGNQPQHF
TRBJ2-3,NA,TRBV5-1,NA,TGCGCCAGCAGCCTGACCCCGGGAACTCAGTCCACAGATACGCAGTATTTT,CASSLTPGTQSTDTQYF
TRBJ2-3,NA,TRBV11-2,TRBD2,TGTGCCAGCAGCTTAGAGCGGGGGGCCTCAGATACGCAGTATTTT,CASSLERGASDTQYF
TRBJ2-5,few,TRBV5-1,NA,TGCGCCAGCAGCTTGGTCGACTCCGGGTGGGAGACCCAGTACTTC,CASSLVDSGWETQYF
TRBJ2-3,few,TRBV6-4,NA,TGTGCCAGCAGTGCCGACTCCCAAGATACGCAGTATTTT,CASSADSQDTQYF
TRBJ2-3,NA,TRBV2,NA,TGTGCCAGCAGTGAAATGATGGCTGTTTTTACAGATACGCAGTATTTT,CASSEMMAVFTDTQYF
TRBJ1-2,few,TRBV4-2,NA,TGTGCCAGCAGCCAAGATCGGGAAAGTAGGGGCGGCTATGGCTACACCTTC,CASSQDRESRGGYGYTF
TRBJ1-1,NA,TRBV12-3/TRBV12-4,TRBD1,TGTGCCAGCAGTTTAGCCGACAGGGAGAACACTGAAGCTTTCTTT,CASSLADRENTEAFF
TRBJ2-4,few,TRBV5-1,TRBD1,TGCGCCAGCAGCTCCGGACAGGGAGGAGCCAAAAACATTCAGTACTTC,CASSSGQGGAKNIQYF
TRBJ1-4,NA,TRBV7-9,TRBD1,TGTGCCAGCAGCTTAGCGGGGACAGATATTAATGAAAAACTGTTTTTT,CASSLAGTDINEKLFF
TRBJ2-6,many,TRBV7-2,TRBD1,TGTGCCAGCAGCTGGGGACAGGGACTCTCTGGGGCCAACGTCCTGACTTTC,CASSWGQGLSGANVLTF
TRBJ2-5,few,TRBV6-2/TRBV6-3,NA,TGTGCCAGCAGTTACTCGAGGGCCTCCAAAGAGACCCAGTACTTC,CASSYSRASKETQYF
TRBJ2-5,NA,TRBV5-1,NA,TGCGCCAGCAGCGCGGGGGGACAGATCCAAGAGACCCAGTACTTC,CASSAGGQIQETQYF
TRBJ2-1,NA,TRBV2,NA,TGTGCCAGCACCTCCCCCATCTCCTACAATGAGCAGTTCTTC,CASTSPISYNEQFF
TRBJ1-2,few,TRBV3-1,NA,TGTGCCAGCAGCCAGAACAGGGTTGGCTATGGCTACACCTTC,CASSQNRVGYGYTF
TRBJ1-4,few,TRBV5-1,NA,TGCGCCAGCAGCTTGGAGGGCGGCCATAATGAAAAACTGTTTTTT,CASSLEGGHNEKLFF
TRBJ1-1,few,TRBV4-3,TRBD1,TGCGCCAGCAGCCAAGGCTACGGGACAGGCGCCCCTGAAGCTTTCTTT,CASSQGYGTGAPEAFF